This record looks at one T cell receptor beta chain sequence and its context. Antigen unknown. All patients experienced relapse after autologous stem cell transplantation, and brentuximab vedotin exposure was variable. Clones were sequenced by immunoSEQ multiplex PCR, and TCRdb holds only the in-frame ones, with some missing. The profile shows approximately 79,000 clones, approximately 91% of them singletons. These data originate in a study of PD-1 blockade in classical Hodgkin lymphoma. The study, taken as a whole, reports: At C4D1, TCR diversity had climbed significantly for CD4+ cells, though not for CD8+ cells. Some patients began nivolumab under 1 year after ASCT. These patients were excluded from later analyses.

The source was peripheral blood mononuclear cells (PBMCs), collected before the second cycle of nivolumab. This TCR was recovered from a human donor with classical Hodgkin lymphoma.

The CDR3 reads CASSKGRGVEAFF. The CDR3 bases are TGTGCCAGCAGCAAAGGGCGGGGGGTTGAAGCTTTCTTT. The rearrangement links TRBV21-1 to TRBJ1-1. TRBV21-1 is a pseudogene. This CDR3 contains 13 residues.